One sample yielded the 17 T cell receptor beta chains listed below, sequenced in a study of blood T cells in healthy people across ages. PCR was performed a second time for about 6 to 11 cycles using a sample-barcoded 5' primer and a J-beta primer mix. MiXCR, run by TCRdb on the 5' RACE reads, gives a single entry per CDR3 protein. The data contain almost 1 million distinct CDR3 sequences, roughly 47% of them singletons. Sequencing was done on a sample of blood. Receptors were obtained from a woman aged 55-69 years in good health.

The rearrangement uses TRBV6-6 and TRBJ1-1, with 9 bases lining up with TRBD1. Germline loops: CDR1 MNHNY, CDR2 SVGAGI (reference sequence). The CDR3 sequence is 14 residues long. Trimming cost V 6 bases and J 7 bases; bases outside gene matches: 9. The CDR3 DNA reads TGTGCCAGCAGACTAGAAGACAGGGGGGGTGAAGCTTTCTTT. Amino acid sequence: CASRLEDRGGEAFF.

This chain uses TRBV10-3 with TRBJ2-3; D remains ambiguous. This CDR3 is 16 amino acids long. Germline CDR1 ENHRY, CDR2 SYGVKD. Trimming pared 0 bases from V and 2 bases from J, leaving 12 bases between. The DNA of the CDR3 is TGTGCCATCAGTGAGTCGATGGTAGCCTTCACAGATACGCAGTATTTT. Protein: CAISESMVAFTDTQYF.

The chain combines TRBV29-1 with TRBJ2-6; D remains ambiguous. Per germline, CDR1 SQVTM and CDR2 ANQGSEA. This CDR3 comprises 12 residues. Trimming took off 3 bases at V and 2 bases at J, with 2 bases between the two ends. CDR3 DNA sequence: TGCAGCGTTGATCCTGGGGCCAACGTCCTGACTTTC. Its protein product is CSVDPGANVLTF.

This clonotype was seen more than once but under ten times. This rearrangement joins TRBV29-1 to TRBJ2-3, with 12 bases that match TRBD2. The V gene end was trimmed by 6 bases and the J gene end by 4 bases; junction bases not matched to a gene: 5. The germline CDR1 and CDR2 sequences are SQVTM and ANQGSEA. CDR3 length: 14 amino acids. The CDR3 sequence is CSVQTSGSPDTQYF. CDR3 nucleotide sequence: TGCAGCGTCCAGACTAGCGGGAGCCCAGATACGCAGTATTTT.

A word on this clonotype: This could be a read error, since a much larger clone is one nucleotide away. The chain joins TRBV12-3 or TRBV12-4 to TRBJ2-7; 11 bases map to TRBD2. The J call is in doubt because the DNA end fits TRBJ2-5 better. The CDR3 loop spans 13 amino acids. The CDR3 spells CASRSSGRETQYF. The DNA of the CDR3 is TGTGCCAGCAGGTCTAGCGGGAGGGAGACCCAGTACTTC.

This clonotype was found once. V and J are TRBV28 and TRBJ2-1; TRBD1 is a possible D gene (7 bases). V was shortened by 10 bases and J by 4 bases, with 11 bases between the two germline ends. The CDR3 loop spans 12 amino acids. Germline V gives CDR1 MDHEN, CDR2 SYDVKM. The CDR3: CATGGQYNEQFF. DNA for the CDR3: TGTGCCACCGGGGGACAGTACAATGAGCAGTTCTTC.

The J gene is TRBJ2-4, the V gene TRBV28, with TRBD2 identical over 16 bases. With the DNA end fitting TRBJ2-5 better, the J assignment may be wrong. CDR1 and CDR2 (germline): MDHEN, SYDVKM. This CDR3 has 16 amino acids. The CDR3 nucleotides read TGTGCCAGCAGTATCGGGACTAGCGGGAGGGAAGAGACCCAGTACTTC. It is translated as CASSIGTSGREETQYF.

The genes are TRBV25-1 and TRBJ2-1, with D perhaps TRBD2 (5 bases). This CDR3 region has 11 residues. V lost 6 bases, J lost 8 bases, and 8 bases lay in between. CDR1 and CDR2 (germline): MGHDK, SYGVNS. The CDR3 protein is CASRFGDEQFF. Here the CDR3 DNA reads TGTGCCAGCAGATTCGGGGATGAGCAGTTCTTC.

This clonotype was counted once. The J gene is TRBJ1-6, the V gene TRBV20-1, with unresolved D. This CDR3 has 15 residues. Deletions cut 4 bases from V and 9 bases from J, with 19 bases between. Germline loops: CDR1 DFQATT, CDR2 SNEGSKA (reference sequence). The CDR3 loop is CSAIMDGRLRSPLHF. CDR3 bases: TGCAGTGCTATCATGGACGGCAGGCTACGTTCACCCCTCCACTTT.

The gene calls are TRBV7-8 and TRBJ2-7; 13 bases line up with TRBD2. CDR3 length equals 18 residues. Germline-derived CDR1 and CDR2 are SGHVS and FQNEAQ. V lost 5 bases and J lost 0; bases outside the gene matches: 10. The chain's CDR3 is CASSGGLAGPIDSYEQYF. For the CDR3, the DNA is TGTGCCAGCAGCGGGGGACTAGCGGGACCTATTGACTCCTACGAGCAGTACTTC.

The V and J genes are TRBV18 and TRBJ1-2; TRBD1 is a possible D gene (6 bases). This CDR3 region has 16 residues. Germline V CDR1 and CDR2: KGHSH, LQKENI. V gave up 6 bases and J gave up 0 bases, with 17 bases separating them. The CDR3 loop reads CASSSVDRGTNYGYTF. The CDR3 nucleotides are TGTGCCAGCTCTTCCGTGGACAGAGGCACTAACTATGGCTACACCTTC.

The chain couples TRBV19 to TRBJ2-7; tentative D call: TRBD2 (7 bases). This CDR3 spans 14 amino acids. Germline CDR1 LNHDA, CDR2 SQIVND (reference sequence). V gave up 1 base and J gave up 6 bases, with 13 bases separating them. For the CDR3, the DNA is TGTGCCAGTAGTATAGCCCCCGGGGGGCGCGAGCAGTACTTC. This encodes CASSIAPGGREQYF.

The chain couples TRBV28 to TRBJ1-5; D call uncertain. Germline CDR1 and CDR2: MDHEN and SYDVKM. Trimming removed 6 bases at V and 4 bases at J, with 4 bases between. The CDR3 is 11 residues long. Here the CDR3 DNA reads TGTGCCAGCAGGGATAATCAGCCCCAGCATTTT. Residues: CASRDNQPQHF.

The J gene is TRBJ2-1, the V gene TRBV13, with TRBD1 matching over 10 bases. The CDR3 runs to 15 residues. CDR1 and CDR2 from the germline V gene are PRHDT and FYEKMQ (reference sequence). The V gene end was trimmed by 5 bases and the J gene end by 7 bases; junction bases not matched to a gene: 8. The CDR3 sequence is CASSRPGTGVNEQFF. In DNA, the CDR3 is TGTGCCAGCAGCCGCCCGGGGACAGGGGTTAATGAGCAGTTCTTC. Using reference TRBV13 and TRBJ2-1 for the parts outside the CDR3, the full variable domain is AAGVIQSPRHLIKEKRETATLKCYPIPRHDTVYWYQQGPGQDPQFLISFYEKMQSDKGSIPDRFSAQQFSDYHSELNMSSLELGDSALYFCASSRPGTGVNEQFFGPGTRLTVL.

This clonotype was counted between two and nine times. The V call is TRBV3-1, the J call TRBJ2-7; TRBD1 aligns across 7 bases. J was trimmed by 1 base and V by 6 bases; bases with no gene match: 3. Germline V gives CDR1 LGHDT, CDR2 YNNKEL (reference sequence). The CDR3 consists of 13 residues. The CDR3 here is CASRLQGSYEQYF. In DNA form, the CDR3 reads TGTGCCAGCAGACTACAGGGGTCCTACGAGCAGTACTTC.

For this clonotype: An end of the junction differs from the germline gene, which may be a read error. The chain joins TRBV7-2 to TRBJ2-7; 9 nucleotides match TRBD2. CDR3 length: 16 amino acids. Germline V gene lookup returns CDR1 SGHTA and CDR2 FQGNSA. CDR3 loop: CASSLWGASGTYEQYF. The DNA for the CDR3 is TGCGCCAGCAGCCTTTGGGGGGCTAGCGGGACCTACGAGCAGTACTTC.

This clonotype appeared a few times. The chain carries TRBV7-2 and TRBJ2-7; TRBD2 might be the D (5 bases). Looked up from germline, CDR1 is SGHTA and CDR2 is FQGNSA. The CDR3 sequence is 15 residues long. V gave up 1 base and J gave up 1 base, with 11 bases separating them. CDR3 in amino acids: CASSLDPAESYEQYF. The CDR3 coding sequence is TGTGCCAGCAGCTTAGATCCAGCGGAGTCCTACGAGCAGTACTTC. Filled out from reference TRBV7-2 and TRBJ2-7, the complete variable domain reads GAGVSQSPSNKVTEKGKDVELRCDPISGHTALYWYRQSLGQGLEFLIYFQGNSAPDKSGLPSDRFSAERTGGSVSTLTIQRTQQEDSAVYLCASSLDPAESYEQYFGPGTRLTVT.